These 2 T cell receptor beta chains were all obtained from the same sample, sequenced in a study of CD8 T cells in ankylosing spondylitis. Points from the study as a whole: There was a TCR beta motif, made of roughly eight highly homologous variants, that appeared characteristic of ankylosing spondylitis blood.

Their recognized antigens are unknown. In TCRdb, the 5' RACE reads were re-called with MiXCR into one record per CDR3 protein. The sample lists under 550,000 distinct CDR3 sequences, approximately 26% seen once, with about 0.9% in the top ten. The material sequenced was blood, either unsorted or a sorted T cell fraction (not recorded which). These receptors were taken from a male donor with ankylosing spondylitis.

The V call is TRBV7-9, the J call TRBJ2-7; tentative D call: TRBD2 (6 bases). Germline assignment: CDR1 SEHNR and CDR2 FQNEAQ (reference sequence). There are 13 residues in the CDR3. The ends were cut back, 4 bases at V and 9 bases at J, with 16 bases in the middle. The CDR3 is CASSSGGPSGQYF. In DNA form, the CDR3 reads TGTGCCAGCAGCTCAGGAGGGCCCTCGGGGCAGTACTTC.

This clonotype was detected only a few times. The CDR3 bases are TGCAGTGCTACGATGGGAGAAGCCTTCGGAGAGCAGTTCTTC. Translating gives CSATMGEAFGEQFF. V usage is TRBV20-1 and J usage is TRBJ2-1, with D perhaps matching TRBD2 (5 bases). The CDR3 is 14 residues long. The V end lost 4 bases, the J end lost 10 bases, and 20 bases lay between the germline ends. The germline gives CDR1 DFQATT, CDR2 SNEGSKA (reference sequence).